This T cell receptor (beta chain) came from a study of radiotherapy plus CTLA-4 blockade in lung cancer. General study points: In blood, early T cell clone dynamics reportedly predicted response best, together with interferon-beta. There was expansion of tumor-derived TCR clones in blood after radiotherapy plus ipilimumab.

Enrolled patients, whose metastatic non-small-cell lung cancer was chemo-refractory, received focal radiation plus CTLA-4 blockade with ipilimumab. The protocol was immunoSEQ multiplex PCR, while the TCRdb copy is restricted to in-frame clones and leaves out a portion. The repertoire holds some 87,000 clones, with about 85% as singletons. Germline CDR1 reads MNHEY; CDR2 reads SVGAGI. V was pared by 0 bases and J by 3 bases, with 13 bases between. The CDR3 sequence is 16 residues long. Note on this clone: Its antigen remains unknown.

The rearrangement uses TRBV6-5 and TRBJ2-3, with a weak D call TRBD2 (6 bases). The TCR was taken from a human donor with non-small cell lung cancer that progressed on radiotherapy plus ipilimumab. The source was peripheral blood, collected from a patient treated with radiotherapy plus ipilimumab. CDR3 amino acids: CASSYSRLGGTDTQYF. CDR3 nucleotide sequence: TGTGCCAGCAGTTACTCGAGACTAGGTGGTACAGATACGCAGTATTTT.